The sequence of this TCR beta chain was determined in a study of regulatory T cells in long-lasting Graves disease. Libraries of TCR beta came from iRepertoire HTBI primers plus Arm-PCR of CDR3 regions. TCRdb passed the multiplex PCR reads through MiXCR, listing each CDR3 protein once. Of under 300,000 distinct CDR3 sequences listed, 20% to 25% were seen once; the top ten hold approximately 15%. Trimming pared 1 base from V and 0 bases from J, leaving 15 bases between. The germline V gene encodes CDR1 SNHLY and CDR2 FYNNEI. CDR3 size: 17 residues. This clonotype appeared many times. Its antigen is still unknown. Whole-study results and caveats: Because few samples were included, accuracy may have been lower. No thyroid tissue was studied; the work used peripheral blood only.

Time point noted: newly diagnosed GD, antithyroid drugs for less than 3 months. Researchers made the TCR library from RNA that was extracted from PBMCs. The collection involved drawing around 8.5 milliliters of peripheral blood into EDTA tubes. The receptor was isolated from a female donor with Graves disease. The chain combines TRBV2 with TRBJ2-5; D gene ambiguous. The starting material was peripheral blood mononuclear cells (PBMCs), obtained at new diagnosis, from a patient treated with antithyroid drugs. CDR3 sequence (DNA): TGTGCCAGCAGTGAAGGCTGGATAGGGCCGCACCAAGAGACCCAGTACTTC. It codes for CASSEGWIGPHQETQYF.